This is a list of T cell receptor beta chains from one sample in a study of tumor and adjacent non-tumor tissue in lung cancer. TCRdb independently ran MiXCR on the multiplex PCR reads; one entry per CDR3 protein. The table shows fewer than 150,000 distinct CDR3 sequences, with approximately 64% occurring only once. Specimen: lung tumor tissue. The receptors stem from a man between 60 and 75 years old with small cell lung cancer. The conserved cysteine and the conserved F or W are not part of the CDR3 here. The order of the fields is V gene, CDR3 protein.

TRBV29-1	SDLTSGRGDEQF
TRBV12-3/TRBV12-4	ASALAGDIETQC
TRBV7-9	ASTISWAGGTEAF
TRBV14	ASSQEVRTQETHY
TRBV6-1	ASSYSDRGNGYT
TRBV20-1	SARSTLRDRTYGYT
TRBV6-1	ASNEMVATDTQH
TRBV4-1	ASSQDGTGGGEIQY
TRBV6-5	GSSYNTEAF
TRBV11-3	ASSQREEWGTRY
TRBV29-1	SVRTGPNYGYT
TRBV18	ASSSGLAGAETQY
TRBV7-8	ASSYRRPGDGELF
TRBV6-1	ASNEGTSGGNEQF
TRBV6-6	ASSPARGQETQY
TRBV6-1	ASSEGRAYGYT
TRBV11-2	VSSLLGSGVTDTQY
TRBV5-5	ASRMGWGQPNQPQH
TRBV4-1	ASSQPLGPGELF
TRBV20-1	SAELAGSYEQY
TRBV29-1	SVSPGRPITDTQY
TRBV11-2	TSSLIDGGWTGELF
TRBV20-1	SARSRTSGNEQY